This T cell receptor (beta chain) was retrieved from a study of kidney transplant recipient with SARS-CoV-2 infection. V lost 6 bases, J lost 8 bases, and 8 bases stayed unmatched. The CDR3 is 14 amino acids. The germline V gene has CDR1 SQVTM and CDR2 ANQGSEA. TCRdb redid the calling of the reads with MiXCR, one entry per CDR3 protein. Of fewer than 250,000 distinct CDR3 sequences detected, 25% to 30% appear once; the ten largest clones hold under 9.5%. Many counts were recorded for this clonotype. The TCR comes from a young adult male patient who had COVID-19 and was a kidney transplant recipient. Some T cells may be graft donor cells. The chain is built from TRBV29-1 and TRBJ2-5; the match to TRBD2 covers 14 bases. The material was a blood sample, obtained at baseline and between days 110 and 120 from a kidney transplant recipient. CDR3 nucleotides: TGCAGCGTCCCCCCGGGACTAGCGGGAGAAACCCAGTACTTC. The encoded protein is CSVPPGLAGETQYF.